The clone carrying this T cell receptor beta chain has only a few counts. The data stem from a study of identical twins. Germline loops: CDR1 KGHDR, CDR2 SFDVKD. J gave up 1 base and V 4 bases, and 8 bases lay outside the gene matches. The CDR3 sequence is 17 residues long. A single record per CDR3 protein comes from TCRdb applying MiXCR to the 5' RACE reads. The table lists 250,000 or so distinct CDR3 sequences, roughly 7% of them singletons. The same specimen was also included in a second study, on yellow fever vaccine responses in identical twins.

The gene calls are TRBV24-1 and TRBJ2-5, with 10 bases fitting TRBD1. The source of this sequence is a woman under 30 in good health. Sequencing was carried out using memory (CD45RO+) T cells sorted from blood. CDR3 nucleotides: TGTGCCACCAGTGAAGGACAGGGGGTTGGGTTCCAAGAGACCCAGTACTTC. Encoded protein: CATSEGQGVGFQETQYF.